This TCR beta chain emerged from a study of radiotherapy plus CTLA-4 blockade in lung cancer. The method was immunoSEQ multiplex PCR; TCRdb's version includes in-frame clones alone and lacks a portion of them. Counted here are 95,000 to 150,000 clones, about 90% occurring once; the ten biggest clones make up 5.5% to 8%. Germline V CDR1 and CDR2: GTSNPN, SVGIG (reference sequence). There are 14 residues in the CDR3. Trimming removed 1 base at V and 0 bases at J, with 7 bases between. The chain is built from TRBV30 and TRBJ1-5, with D hard to call. The specimen comprised peripheral blood, sampled from a patient treated with radiotherapy plus ipilimumab. The clonotype comes from a human donor with non-small cell lung cancer that progressed on radiotherapy plus ipilimumab. CDR3 in DNA: TGTGCCTGGAGTGGGGGAAATAGCAATCAGCCCCAGCATTTT. As protein: CAWSGGNSNQPQHF. Together with reference TRBV30 and TRBJ1-5, the CDR3 gives the full variable domain: SQTIHQWPATLVQPVGSPLSLECTVEGTSNPNLYWYRQAAGRGLQLLFYSVGIGQISSEVPQNLSASRPQDRQFILSSKKLLLSDSGFYLCAWSGGNSNQPQHFGDGTRLSIL.